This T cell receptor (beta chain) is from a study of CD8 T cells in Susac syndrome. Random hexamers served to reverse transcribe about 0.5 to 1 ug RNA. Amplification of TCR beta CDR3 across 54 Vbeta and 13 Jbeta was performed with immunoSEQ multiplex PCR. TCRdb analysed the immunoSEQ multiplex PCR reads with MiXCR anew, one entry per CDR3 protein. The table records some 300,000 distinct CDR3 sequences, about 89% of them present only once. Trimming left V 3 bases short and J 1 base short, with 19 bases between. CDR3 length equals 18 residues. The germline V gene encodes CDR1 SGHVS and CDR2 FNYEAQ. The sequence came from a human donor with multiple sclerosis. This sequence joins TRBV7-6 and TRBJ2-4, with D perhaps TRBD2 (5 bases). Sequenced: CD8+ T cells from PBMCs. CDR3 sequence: CASSFPLSGSEAKNIQYF. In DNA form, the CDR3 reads TGTGCCAGCAGCTTCCCGTTAAGCGGCTCCGAGGCCAAAAACATTCAGTACTTC.